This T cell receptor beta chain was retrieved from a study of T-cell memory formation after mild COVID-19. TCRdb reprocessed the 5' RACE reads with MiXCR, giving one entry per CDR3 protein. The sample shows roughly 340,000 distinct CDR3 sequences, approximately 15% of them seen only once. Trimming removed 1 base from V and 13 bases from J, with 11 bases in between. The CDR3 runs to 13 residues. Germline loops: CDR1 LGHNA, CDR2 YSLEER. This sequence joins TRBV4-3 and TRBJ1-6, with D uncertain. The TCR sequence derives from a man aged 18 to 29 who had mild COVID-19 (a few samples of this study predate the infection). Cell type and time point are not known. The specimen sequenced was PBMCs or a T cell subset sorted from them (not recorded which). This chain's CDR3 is CASSQVPGLPLHF. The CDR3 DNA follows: TGCGCCAGCAGCCAAGTCCCTGGGCTTCCCCTCCACTTT.